These 11 T cell receptor beta chains were sequenced from one sample in a study of shared clonotypes between healthy human individuals. The method was immunoSEQ multiplex PCR; TCRdb's version includes in-frame clones alone and lacks a portion of them. The sample consists of roughly 2.1 million clones, around 93% of them appearing once. Only CD45RO-negative cells positively selected for CCR7 counted as naive CD8 cells, so terminally differentiated effector memory CD45RA+ cells were excluded. The sample consisted of naive CD8+ T cells from PBMCs. These receptors were obtained from a man aged 18 to 35 in good health. Some clones in this sample may be carry-over from other donors' samples.

The J gene is TRBJ2-7, the V gene TRBV9; D is uncertain. This CDR3 region has 14 residues. Deletions cut 1 base from V and 5 bases from J, with 13 bases between. Germline V gene data show CDR1 as SGDLS and CDR2 as YYNGEE. CDR3: CASSVNDLLDEQYF. The CDR3 DNA sequence: TGTGCCAGCAGCGTAAATGACCTTCTCGACGAGCAGTACTTC.

Notes on this clone: Other nucleotide sequences from this sample produce the same CDR3. The rearrangement links TRBV6-5 to TRBJ2-1; tentatively, D is TRBD1 (6 bases). The CDR3 consists of 15 residues. V lost 4 bases and J lost 0, with 10 bases in between. Germline CDR1 reads MNHEY; CDR2 reads SVGAGI. CDR3 sequence: CASSSTGSSYNEQFF. The CDR3 region has the DNA TGTGCCAGCAGTTCTACAGGGAGCTCCTACAATGAGCAGTTCTTC.

The rearrangement joins TRBV18 to TRBJ1-3; TRBD1 might be the D (5 bases). CDR1 is KGHSH, CDR2 LQKENI, per germline. The CDR3 is made up of 18 amino acids. V lost 0 bases and J 0 bases, leaving 15 bases between the germline ends. This CDR3 is CASSPPRILQGSGNTIYF. CDR3 sequence (DNA): TGTGCCAGCTCACCACCCCGGATCCTGCAGGGCTCTGGAAACACCATATATTTT.

In DNA form, the CDR3 reads TGTGCCAGCAGTTATGACCGGGACAAGGACACCGGGGAGCTGTTTTTT. Protein product: CASSYDRDKDTGELFF. The chain recombines TRBV6-5 with TRBJ2-2; perhaps TRBD1 as D (6 bases). Germline loops: CDR1 MNHEY, CDR2 SVGAGI. This CDR3 spans 16 amino acids. Between the trimmed V and J ends, which lost 3 bases and 3 bases, there was a span of 14 bases.

The CDR3 sequence is CASSQDRTSGIEQFF. The CDR3 region has the DNA TGCGCCAGCAGCCAAGATCGGACTAGCGGGATTGAGCAGTTCTTC. The chain recombines TRBV4-1 with TRBJ2-1; 12 bases fit TRBD2. The germline V gene has CDR1 MGHRA and CDR2 YSYEKL. Trimming removed 0 bases from V and 9 bases from J; junction bases left unmatched: 3. The length of the CDR3 is 15 residues.

The chain is built from TRBV19 and TRBJ2-1, with D uncertain. The CDR3 sequence is 12 residues long. Germline values: CDR1 LNHDA, CDR2 SQIVND (reference sequence). V lost 6 bases and J 6 bases, leaving 9 bases between the germline ends. The CDR3 DNA reads as TGTGCCAGTAGGTCAACGGGCAATGAGCAGTTCTTC. Residues: CASRSTGNEQFF.

The rearrangement links TRBV5-4 to TRBJ2-7, with TRBD2 identical over 8 bases. With 0 bases clipped from V and 1 base from J, the junction kept 9 bases outside the gene matches. This CDR3 is built from 17 residues. CDR1 and CDR2 (germline): SGHNT, YYREEE (reference sequence). CDR3 nucleotides: TGTGCCAGCAGCTTGGATAGTAGCGGGATCGAGTCCTACGAGCAGTACTTC. Protein: CASSLDSSGIESYEQYF.

This chain connects TRBV4-3 to TRBJ1-2, with TRBD1 identical over 8 bases. Germline V gene sequence: CDR1 LGHNA, CDR2 YSLEER. V shed 2 bases, J shed 3 bases, and the junction held 17 bases outside the gene matches. CDR3 length: 19 amino acids. CDR3 amino acids: CASSQTLSGQVLRYYGYTF. The CDR3 coding sequence is TGCGCCAGCAGCCAAACCCTGTCGGGACAGGTCTTACGATACTATGGCTACACCTTC.

The V and J genes are TRBV5-1 and TRBJ2-5, with 8 bases aligning to TRBD2. V gave up 7 bases and J gave up 1 base; unmatched junction bases: 12. CDR3 length: 16 amino acids. Looked up from germline, CDR1 is SGHRS and CDR2 is YFSETQ. CDR3 sequence (DNA): TGCGCCAGCGCCAAGATTGATCTAGCGGGCCAAGAGACCCAGTACTTC. Its translation is CASAKIDLAGQETQYF.

The chain carries TRBV9 and TRBJ1-4; TRBD1 agrees at 7 bases. The ends lost 0 bases at V and 8 bases at J; junction bases unmatched: 10. Looked up from germline, CDR1 is SGDLS and CDR2 is YYNGEE. There are 16 residues in the CDR3. The CDR3 region is CASSVAVGTAEEKLFF. In DNA, the CDR3 is TGTGCCAGCAGCGTAGCTGTCGGGACAGCCGAGGAAAAACTGTTTTTT.

The chain has TRBV7-9 and TRBJ1-1, with D perhaps matching TRBD1 (6 bases). The CDR3 consists of 17 residues. Trimming shortened V by 1 base and J by 0 bases, and 15 bases separated the two germline ends. The germline CDR1 and CDR2 sequences are SEHNR and FQNEAQ (reference sequence). In DNA, the CDR3 is TGTGCCAGCAGCTTAGAGGGGGAGGGCAGGATGAACACTGAAGCTTTCTTT. This encodes CASSLEGEGRMNTEAFF. The whole variable domain, remainder taken from reference TRBV7-9 and TRBJ1-1, is DTGVSQNPRHKITKRGQNVTFRCDPISEHNRLYWYRQTLGQGPEFLTYFQNEAQLEKSRLLSDRFSAERPKGSFSTLEIQRTEQGDSAMYLCASSLEGEGRMNTEAFFGQGTRLTVV.